The 10 T cell receptor beta chains presented below share a single source sample, sequenced in a study of breast tumors, draining lymph nodes, adjacent tissues. Each CDR3 protein is one row after TCRdb ran MiXCR on the multiplex PCR reads. The profile shows 100,000 or so distinct CDR3 sequences, about 20% of them singletons. Axillary draining lymph nodes of breast cancer patients supplied the node samples. The sequenced material came from axillary lymph node tissue. These receptors were collected from a female donor with breast cancer. Some clones in this sample may be carry-over from other donors' samples.

With regard to this clonotype: This sequence may be a read error, since a much larger clone differs from it by one base. The chain is built from TRBV5-8 and TRBJ2-3; possible D gene TRBD2, 5 bases. This CDR3 region has 14 residues. Germline values: CDR1 SGHTS, CDR2 YDEGEE. The CDR3 nucleotides read TGTGTCAGCGGCCCCTTTGGACGAGCAGATACGCAGTATTTT. Residues: CVSGPFGRADTQYF.

This clonotype was counted ten times or more. The chain links TRBV15 to TRBJ2-3, with unresolved D. V was pared by 8 bases and J by 9 bases, with 21 bases between. The CDR3 consists of 14 residues. Germline V gene data show CDR1 as LNHNV and CDR2 as YYDKDF (reference sequence). Here the CDR3 reads CATLASPGLRTQYF. The CDR3 nucleotides are TGTGCCACCCTGGCCTCCCCGGGCCTGAGGACGCAGTATTTT.

This clonotype was recorded many times. The CDR3 coding sequence is TGCGCCAGCAGCCAAGAGGGCGTATACAATGTTAGAGAGCAGTTCTTC. This translates into CASSQEGVYNVREQFF. The chain is built from TRBV4-1 and TRBJ2-1; D is unclear. The V end was cut by 0 bases, the J end by 10 bases, with 19 bases between. The CDR3 covers 16 residues. Germline V CDR1 and CDR2: MGHRA, YSYEKL.

V gene TRBV5-8 combines with J gene TRBJ1-2, with D unresolved. The V end lost 0 bases, the J end lost 2 bases, and 8 bases lay between the germline ends. Per germline, CDR1 SGHTS and CDR2 YDEGEE. There are 14 residues in the CDR3. CDR3 in amino acids: CASSLGLWNYGYTF. CDR3 coding DNA: TGTGCCAGCAGCTTGGGGCTATGGAACTATGGCTACACCTTC.

The chain is built from TRBV5-4 and TRBJ1-1, with D possibly matching TRBD1 (5 bases). The CDR3 runs to 16 residues. Germline loops: CDR1 SGHNT, CDR2 YYREEE (reference sequence). V lost 2 bases to trimming and J lost 3 bases, with 17 bases between them. For the CDR3, the DNA is TGTGCCAGCAGCTTTGGCGAAGGGACCCCAGACACTGAAGCTTTCTTT. It yields the protein CASSFGEGTPDTEAFF.

Many counts were recorded for this clonotype. The chain combines TRBV20-1 with TRBJ2-5; D possibly matches TRBD1 or TRBD2 (7 bases each). Germline loops: CDR1 DFQATT, CDR2 SNEGSKA (reference sequence). The CDR3 runs to 15 residues. V was cut by 2 bases and J by 1 base, with 14 bases left in between. The CDR3 nucleotides read TGCAGTGCTAGAAGCGGGGACAGCATCCAAGAGACCCAGTACTTC. Residues: CSARSGDSIQETQYF.

V and J are TRBV6-1 and TRBJ2-1; D is ambiguous. Trimming shortened V by 1 base and J by 0 bases, and 10 bases separated the two germline ends. CDR3 size: 16 residues. Germline V gene sequence: CDR1 MNHNS, CDR2 SASEGT. DNA for the CDR3: TGTGCCAGCAGTGAAGTGCTGCACAACTCCTACAATGAGCAGTTCTTC. As protein: CASSEVLHNSYNEQFF.

This clonotype was recorded at least ten times. CDR3 in amino acids: CASSSGLASQYF. The CDR3 DNA sequence: TGTGCCAGCAGTTCCGGACTAGCCTCCCAGTACTTC. The genes are TRBV2 and TRBJ2-5; 8 bases fit TRBD2. Germline V lookup: CDR1 SNHLY, CDR2 FYNNEI. This CDR3 has 12 amino acids. With V trimmed by 5 bases and J by 9 bases, 5 bases remained unmatched.

This clonotype was observed at least ten times. The V gene is TRBV9, the J gene TRBJ2-7; D is possibly TRBD1 (6 bases). Trimming pared 1 base from V and 3 bases from J, leaving 14 bases between. The germline V gene has CDR1 SGDLS and CDR2 YYNGEE. The CDR3 totals 15 residues. The CDR3 spells CASSVSWDTHYEQYF. The CDR3 DNA reads TGTGCCAGCAGCGTAAGTTGGGACACTCACTACGAGCAGTACTTC. Variable domain in full (rest from reference TRBV9 and TRBJ2-7): DSGVTQTPKHLITATGQRVTLRCSPRSGDLSVYWYQQSLDQGLQFLIQYYNGEERAKGNILERFSAQQFPDLHSELNLSSLELGDSALYFCASSVSWDTHYEQYFGPGTRLTVT.

As regards this clonotype: A much larger clone lies a single base off, so this may be a read error. A read error is likely, as this CDR3 ends without the conserved phenylalanine or tryptophan. This chain joins TRBV7-3 and TRBJ1-2; 8 bases are shared with TRBD1. Per germline, CDR1 SGHTA and CDR2 FQGTGA. Unmatched junction bases numbered 6, after V lost 4 bases and J lost 2 bases. This CDR3 has 15 residues. The CDR3 spells CASSSQGDNNYGYTL. The CDR3 nucleotides are TGTGCCAGCAGCTCACAGGGGGATAACAACTATGGCTACACCCTC.